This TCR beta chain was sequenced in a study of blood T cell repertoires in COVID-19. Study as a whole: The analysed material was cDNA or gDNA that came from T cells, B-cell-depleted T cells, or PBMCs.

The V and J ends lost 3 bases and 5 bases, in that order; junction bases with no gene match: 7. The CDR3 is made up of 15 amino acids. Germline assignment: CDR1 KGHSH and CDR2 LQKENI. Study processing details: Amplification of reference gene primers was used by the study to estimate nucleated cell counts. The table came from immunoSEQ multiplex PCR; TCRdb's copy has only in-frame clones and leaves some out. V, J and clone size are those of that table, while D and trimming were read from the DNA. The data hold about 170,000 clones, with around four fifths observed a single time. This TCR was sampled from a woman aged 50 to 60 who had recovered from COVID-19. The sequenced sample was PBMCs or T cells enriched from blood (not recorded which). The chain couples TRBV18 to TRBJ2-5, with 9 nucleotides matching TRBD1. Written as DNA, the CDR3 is TGTGCCAGCTCACCTAACACAGGGGGCAGGGAGACCCAGTACTTC. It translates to CASSPNTGGRETQYF.